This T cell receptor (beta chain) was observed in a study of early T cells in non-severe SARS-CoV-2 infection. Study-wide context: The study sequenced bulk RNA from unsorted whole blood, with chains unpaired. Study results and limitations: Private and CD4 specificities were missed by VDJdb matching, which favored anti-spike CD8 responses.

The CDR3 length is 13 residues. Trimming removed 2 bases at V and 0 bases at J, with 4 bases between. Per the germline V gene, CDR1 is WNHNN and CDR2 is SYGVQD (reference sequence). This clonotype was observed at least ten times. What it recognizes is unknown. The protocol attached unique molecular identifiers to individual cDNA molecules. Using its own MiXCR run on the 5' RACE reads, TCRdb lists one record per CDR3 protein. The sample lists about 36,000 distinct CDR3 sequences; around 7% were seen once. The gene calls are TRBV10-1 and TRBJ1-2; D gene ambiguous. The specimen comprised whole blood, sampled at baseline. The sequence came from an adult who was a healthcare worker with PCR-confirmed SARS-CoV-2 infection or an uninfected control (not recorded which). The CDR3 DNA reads TGCGCCAGCAGTGAGGGTCCTAACTATGGCTACACCTTC. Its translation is CASSEGPNYGYTF.